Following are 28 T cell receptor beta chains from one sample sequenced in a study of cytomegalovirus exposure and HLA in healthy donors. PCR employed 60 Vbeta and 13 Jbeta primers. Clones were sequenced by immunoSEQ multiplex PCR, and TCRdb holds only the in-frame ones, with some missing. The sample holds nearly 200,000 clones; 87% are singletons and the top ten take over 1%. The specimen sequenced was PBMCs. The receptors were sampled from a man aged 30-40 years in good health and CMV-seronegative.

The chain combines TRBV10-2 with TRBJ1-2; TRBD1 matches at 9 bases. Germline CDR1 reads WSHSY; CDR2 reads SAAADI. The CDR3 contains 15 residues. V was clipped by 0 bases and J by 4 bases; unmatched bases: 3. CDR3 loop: CASSESTGGIYGYTF. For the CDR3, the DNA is TGCGCCAGCAGTGAGTCGACAGGGGGAATCTATGGCTACACCTTC.

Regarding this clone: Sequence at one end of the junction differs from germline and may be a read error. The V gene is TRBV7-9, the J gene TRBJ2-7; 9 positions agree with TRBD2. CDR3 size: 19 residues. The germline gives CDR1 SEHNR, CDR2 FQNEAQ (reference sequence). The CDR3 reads CSSSLVPVAGGGAHYEQYF. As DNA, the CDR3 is TGTTCCAGCAGCTTAGTTCCTGTGGCGGGCGGGGGGGCCCACTACGAGCAGTACTTC.

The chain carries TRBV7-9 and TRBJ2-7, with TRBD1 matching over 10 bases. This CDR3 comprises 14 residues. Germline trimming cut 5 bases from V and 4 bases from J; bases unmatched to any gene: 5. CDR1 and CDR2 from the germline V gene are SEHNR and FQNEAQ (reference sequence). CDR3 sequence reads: CASSLRTGGYEQYF. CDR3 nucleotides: TGTGCCAGCAGCCTAAGGACAGGGGGTTACGAGCAGTACTTC.

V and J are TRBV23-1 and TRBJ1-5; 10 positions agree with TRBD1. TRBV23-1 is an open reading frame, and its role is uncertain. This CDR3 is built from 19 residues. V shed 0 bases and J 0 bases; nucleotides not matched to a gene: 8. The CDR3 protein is CASSQSRDRGPYSNQPQHF. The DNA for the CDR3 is TGCGCCAGCAGTCAATCCAGGGACAGGGGCCCTTATAGCAATCAGCCCCAGCATTTT.

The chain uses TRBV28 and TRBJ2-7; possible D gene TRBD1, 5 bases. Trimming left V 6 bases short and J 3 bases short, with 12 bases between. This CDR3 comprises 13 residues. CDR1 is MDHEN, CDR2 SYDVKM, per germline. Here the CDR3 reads CASSLGQGYEQYF. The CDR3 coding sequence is TGTGCCAGCAGCCTAGGGCAGGGCTACGAGCAGTACTTC.

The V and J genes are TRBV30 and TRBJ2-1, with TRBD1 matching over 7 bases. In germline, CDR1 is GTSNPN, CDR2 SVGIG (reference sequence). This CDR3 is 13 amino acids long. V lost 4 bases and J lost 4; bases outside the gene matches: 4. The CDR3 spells CAWKGTVYNEQFF. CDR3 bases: TGTGCCTGGAAGGGGACAGTGTACAATGAGCAGTTCTTC.

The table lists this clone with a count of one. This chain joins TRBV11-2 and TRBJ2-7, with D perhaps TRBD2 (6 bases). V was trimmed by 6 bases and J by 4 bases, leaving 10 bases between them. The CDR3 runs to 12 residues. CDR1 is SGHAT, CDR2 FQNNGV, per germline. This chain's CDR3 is CASRGRGYEQYF. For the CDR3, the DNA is TGTGCCAGCAGGGGGCGGGGTTACGAGCAGTACTTC.

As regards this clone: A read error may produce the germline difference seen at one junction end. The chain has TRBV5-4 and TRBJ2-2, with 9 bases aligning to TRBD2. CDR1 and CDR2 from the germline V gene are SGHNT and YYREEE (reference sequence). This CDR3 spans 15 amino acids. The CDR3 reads CASSQLAGVTGELFF. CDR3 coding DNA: TGCGCCAGCAGCCAGTTAGCGGGGGTCACCGGGGAGCTGTTTTTT.

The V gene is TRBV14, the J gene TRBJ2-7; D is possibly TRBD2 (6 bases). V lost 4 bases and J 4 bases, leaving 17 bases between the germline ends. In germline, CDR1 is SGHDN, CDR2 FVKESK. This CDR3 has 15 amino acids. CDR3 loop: CASSLLAAQRYEQYF. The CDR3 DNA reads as TGTGCCAGCAGCCTTTTAGCGGCCCAGAGGTACGAGCAGTACTTC.

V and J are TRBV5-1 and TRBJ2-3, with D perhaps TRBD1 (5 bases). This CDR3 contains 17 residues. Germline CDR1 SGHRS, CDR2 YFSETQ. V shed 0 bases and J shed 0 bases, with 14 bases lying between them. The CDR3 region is CASSLERGLQSTDTQYF. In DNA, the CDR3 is TGCGCCAGCAGCTTGGAAAGGGGCCTCCAAAGCACAGATACGCAGTATTTT. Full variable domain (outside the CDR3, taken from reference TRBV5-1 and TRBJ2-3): KAGVTQTPRYLIKTRGQQVTLSCSPISGHRSVSWYQQTPGQGLQFLFEYFSETQRNKGNFPGRFSGRQFSNSRSEMNVSTLELGDSALYLCASSLERGLQSTDTQYFGPGTRLTVL.

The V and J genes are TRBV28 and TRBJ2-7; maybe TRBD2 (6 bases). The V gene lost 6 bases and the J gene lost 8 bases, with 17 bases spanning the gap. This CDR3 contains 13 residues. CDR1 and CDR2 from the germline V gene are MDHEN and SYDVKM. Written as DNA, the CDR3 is TGTGCCAGCAGCCCAGTCCAACGCGGGAAGCAGTACTTC. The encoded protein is CASSPVQRGKQYF.

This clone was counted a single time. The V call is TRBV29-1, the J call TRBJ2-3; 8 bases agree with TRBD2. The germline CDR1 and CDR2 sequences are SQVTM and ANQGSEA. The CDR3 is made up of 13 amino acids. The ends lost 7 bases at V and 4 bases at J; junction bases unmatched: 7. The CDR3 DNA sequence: TGCAGCGGTCGGGGGGGAGGTCCAGATACGCAGTATTTT. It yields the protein CSGRGGGPDTQYF.

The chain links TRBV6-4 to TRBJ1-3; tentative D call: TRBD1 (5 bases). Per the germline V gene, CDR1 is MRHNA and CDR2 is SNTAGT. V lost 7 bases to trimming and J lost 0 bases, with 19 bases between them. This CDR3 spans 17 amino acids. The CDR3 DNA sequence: TGTGCCAGCATGGACCTCTTGACAGCCAACTCTGGAAACACCATATATTTT. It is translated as CASMDLLTANSGNTIYF.

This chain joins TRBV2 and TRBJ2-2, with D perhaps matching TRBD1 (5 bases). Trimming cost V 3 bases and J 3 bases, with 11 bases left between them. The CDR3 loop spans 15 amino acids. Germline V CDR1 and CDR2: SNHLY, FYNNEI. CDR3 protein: CASSDQGADTGELFF. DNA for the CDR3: TGTGCCAGCAGTGATCAGGGTGCGGACACCGGGGAGCTGTTTTTT.

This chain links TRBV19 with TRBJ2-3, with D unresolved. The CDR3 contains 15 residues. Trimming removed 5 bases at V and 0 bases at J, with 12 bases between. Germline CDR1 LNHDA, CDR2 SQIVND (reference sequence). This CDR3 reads CASSGPGSSTDTQYF. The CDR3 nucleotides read TGTGCCAGTAGTGGGCCAGGCTCTAGCACAGATACGCAGTATTTT.

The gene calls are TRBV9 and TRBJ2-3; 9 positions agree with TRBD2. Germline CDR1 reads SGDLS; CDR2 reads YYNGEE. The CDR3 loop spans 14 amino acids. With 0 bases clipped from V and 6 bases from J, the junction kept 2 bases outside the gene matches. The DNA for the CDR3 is TGTGCCAGCAGCGTAGGCGGGGGGGCTGATACGCAGTATTTT. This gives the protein CASSVGGGADTQYF.

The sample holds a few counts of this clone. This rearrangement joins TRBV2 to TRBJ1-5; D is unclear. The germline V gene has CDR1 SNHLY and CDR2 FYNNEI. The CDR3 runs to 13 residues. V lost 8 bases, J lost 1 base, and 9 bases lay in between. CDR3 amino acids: CASRQESNQPQHF. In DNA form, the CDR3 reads TGTGCCAGCCGGCAGGAAAGCAATCAGCCCCAGCATTTT.

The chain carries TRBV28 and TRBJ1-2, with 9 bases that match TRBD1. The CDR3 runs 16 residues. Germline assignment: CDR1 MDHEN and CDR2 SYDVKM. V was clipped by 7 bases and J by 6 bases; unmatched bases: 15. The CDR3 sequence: CASNPLDRGRSDGYTF. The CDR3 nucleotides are TGTGCCAGCAATCCCTTGGACAGGGGTCGGAGCGATGGCTACACCTTC.

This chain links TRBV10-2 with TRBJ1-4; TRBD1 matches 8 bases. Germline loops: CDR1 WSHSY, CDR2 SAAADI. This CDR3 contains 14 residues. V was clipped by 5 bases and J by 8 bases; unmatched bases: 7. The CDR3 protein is CASSTGTGGEKLFF. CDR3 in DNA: TGCGCCAGCAGTACCGGGACAGGAGGGGAAAAACTGTTTTTT.

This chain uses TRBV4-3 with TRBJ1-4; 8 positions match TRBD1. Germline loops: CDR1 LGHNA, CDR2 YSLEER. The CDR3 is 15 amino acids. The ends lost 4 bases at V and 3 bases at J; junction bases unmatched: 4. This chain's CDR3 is CASSPGQGSNEKLFF. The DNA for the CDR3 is TGCGCCAGCAGCCCCGGACAGGGATCTAATGAAAAACTGTTTTTT.

The CDR3 DNA reads as TGTGCCAGTAATCCGGGACAGGGCTTATACGAGCAGTACTTC. Its translation: CASNPGQGLYEQYF. The chain carries TRBV2 and TRBJ2-7; the match to TRBD1 covers 9 bases. The J segment lost 4 bases and the V segment lost 9 bases, leaving 10 bases of the junction unmatched. Germline-derived CDR1 and CDR2 are SNHLY and FYNNEI. This CDR3 has 14 residues.

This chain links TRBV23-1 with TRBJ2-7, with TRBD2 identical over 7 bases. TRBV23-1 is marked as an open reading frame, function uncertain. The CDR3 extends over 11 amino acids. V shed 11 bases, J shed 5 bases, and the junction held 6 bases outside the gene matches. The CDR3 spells CARGRADEQYF. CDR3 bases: TGCGCCCGGGGGAGGGCCGACGAGCAGTACTTC.

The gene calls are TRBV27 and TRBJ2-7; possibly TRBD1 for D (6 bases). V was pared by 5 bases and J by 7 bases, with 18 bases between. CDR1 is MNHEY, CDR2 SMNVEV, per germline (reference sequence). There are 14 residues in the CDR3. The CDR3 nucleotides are TGTGCCAGCAGTAATCCTGACAGGAGAGGGGAGCAGTACTTC. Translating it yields CASSNPDRRGEQYF.

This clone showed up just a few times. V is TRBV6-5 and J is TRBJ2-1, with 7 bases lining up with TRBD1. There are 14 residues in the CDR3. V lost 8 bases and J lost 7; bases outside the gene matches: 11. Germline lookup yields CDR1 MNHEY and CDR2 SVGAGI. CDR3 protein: CASGRGQAPNEQFF. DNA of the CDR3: TGTGCCAGCGGTCGCGGACAGGCACCAAATGAGCAGTTCTTC.

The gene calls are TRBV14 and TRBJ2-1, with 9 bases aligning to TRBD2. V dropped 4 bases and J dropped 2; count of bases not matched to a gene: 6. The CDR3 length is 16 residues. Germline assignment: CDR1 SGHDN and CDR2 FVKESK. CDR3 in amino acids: CASSPLAGAAYNEQFF. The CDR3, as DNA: TGTGCCAGCAGCCCGTTAGCGGGAGCGGCCTACAATGAGCAGTTCTTC.

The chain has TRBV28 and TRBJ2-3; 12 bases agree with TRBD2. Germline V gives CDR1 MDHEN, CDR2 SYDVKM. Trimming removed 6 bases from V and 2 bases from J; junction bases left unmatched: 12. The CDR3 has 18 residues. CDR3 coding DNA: TGTGCCAGCAGCTTAAACGGACTAGCGGGGCCCTCCACAGATACGCAGTATTTT. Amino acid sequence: CASSLNGLAGPSTDTQYF.

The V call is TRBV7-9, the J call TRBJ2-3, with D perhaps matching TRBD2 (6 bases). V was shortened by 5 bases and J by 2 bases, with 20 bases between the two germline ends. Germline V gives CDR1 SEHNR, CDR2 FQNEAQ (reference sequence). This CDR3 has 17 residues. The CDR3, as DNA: TGTGCCAGCAGCCCCCGGTGGGGGGAAAAAAACACAGATACGCAGTATTTT. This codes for CASSPRWGEKNTDTQYF. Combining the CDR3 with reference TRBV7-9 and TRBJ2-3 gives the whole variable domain DTGVSQNPRHKITKRGQNVTFRCDPISEHNRLYWYRQTLGQGPEFLTYFQNEAQLEKSRLLSDRFSAERPKGSFSTLEIQRTEQGDSAMYLCASSPRWGEKNTDTQYFGPGTRLTVL.

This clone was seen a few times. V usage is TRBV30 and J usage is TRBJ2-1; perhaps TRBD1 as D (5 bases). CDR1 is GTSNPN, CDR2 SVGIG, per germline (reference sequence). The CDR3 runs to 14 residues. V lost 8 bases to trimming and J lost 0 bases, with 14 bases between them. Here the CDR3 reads CARQTGSSYNEQFF. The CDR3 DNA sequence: TGTGCCAGGCAAACAGGCAGCTCCTACAATGAGCAGTTCTTC.